Listed here are 6 T cell receptor beta chains from one sample, sequenced in a study of cytomegalovirus exposure and HLA in healthy donors. 13 Jbeta primers and 60 Vbeta primers were used for the PCR. The protocol was immunoSEQ multiplex PCR, while the TCRdb copy is restricted to in-frame clones and leaves out a portion. Of approximately 150,000 clones in the sample, approximately 84% were seen once. Material for sequencing was PBMCs. These receptors came from a woman in her fifties or sixties in good health and CMV-seropositive.

V is TRBV4-1 and J is TRBJ2-2; TRBD2 matches at 9 bases. The CDR3 is 17 amino acids. The germline CDR1 and CDR2 sequences are MGHRA and YSYEKL. Trimming removed 0 bases from V and 4 bases from J; junction bases left unmatched: 6. The CDR3 sequence: CASSQDFSGGITGELFF. For the CDR3, the DNA is TGCGCCAGCAGCCAAGATTTCAGCGGGGGGATCACCGGGGAGCTGTTTTTT.

This clone was observed a single time. V usage is TRBV6-6 and J usage is TRBJ2-7, with 7 bases matching TRBD1. This CDR3 is 14 amino acids long. Losses at the gene ends were 6 bases for V and 3 bases for J; bases not matched to a gene: 8. Germline V gene data show CDR1 as MNHNY and CDR2 as SVGAGI (reference sequence). The CDR3 coding sequence is TGTGCCAGCAGCCATAAGGGACAGTTCTACGAGCAGTACTTC. This encodes CASSHKGQFYEQYF.

The chain employs TRBV6-6 and TRBJ1-4; D not certain. The CDR3 spans 14 residues. The germline V gene has CDR1 MNHNY and CDR2 SVGAGI (reference sequence). Trimming stripped 2 bases from V and 3 bases from J, with 7 bases between. The CDR3 spells CASSYRGSNEKLFF. The CDR3 DNA sequence: TGTGCCAGCAGTTACCGAGGTTCTAATGAAAAACTGTTTTTT.

The rearrangement uses TRBV29-1 and TRBJ2-7; 13 bases fit TRBD2. The CDR3 covers 15 residues. The V gene's germline CDR1 is SQVTM and CDR2 ANQGSEA. Trimming cost V 5 bases and J 4 bases; bases outside gene matches: 8. The CDR3: CSVQIGLAGDYEQYF. CDR3 bases: TGCAGCGTTCAAATCGGACTAGCGGGAGATTACGAGCAGTACTTC.

The rearrangement joins TRBV5-1 to TRBJ2-6; 7 bases line up with TRBD1. The CDR3 is 17 residues long. V shed 7 bases and J 2 bases; nucleotides not matched to a gene: 12. Germline CDR1 and CDR2: SGHRS and YFSETQ. The DNA of the CDR3 is TGCGCCAGCTCAGCGTCTCAGGGGGTGCCTGGGGCCAACGTCCTGACTTTC. It translates to CASSASQGVPGANVLTF. The whole variable domain, filled in from reference TRBV5-1 and TRBJ2-6, reads KAGVTQTPRYLIKTRGQQVTLSCSPISGHRSVSWYQQTPGQGLQFLFEYFSETQRNKGNFPGRFSGRQFSNSRSEMNVSTLELGDSALYLCASSASQGVPGANVLTFGAGSRLTVL.

This chain connects TRBV4-2 to TRBJ2-7, with 7 bases matching TRBD2. This CDR3 comprises 21 residues. After removal of 2 bases from V and 1 base from J, the junction contained 23 bases not matched to a gene. From germline, CDR1 is LGHNA and CDR2 YNFKEQ. The CDR3 loop is CASSQNTGDRSGTTLSYEQYF. For the CDR3, the DNA is TGTGCCAGCAGCCAAAATACCGGGGATCGGTCCGGGACTACTCTTTCCTACGAGCAGTACTTC.